This record looks at one TCR beta chain sequence and its context. This clonotype was observed a few times. There is no known antigen for this receptor. There are no base qualities to consult, and no much larger clone falls within one base. Based on the germline V gene, the CDR1 and CDR2 sequences are SGHTA and FQGNSA. From the cysteine up to the phenylalanine, the CDR3 has a length of 14 residues. Only CDR3 DNA remains: 42 bases, in frame from the first base. V drops 1 base and J drops 1 base, leaving 8 bases in between. The entry originates in a study of T cell repertoires in aging, cancer and after chemotherapy (dated by TCRdb to about 2019). Context from the whole study: The donors fell into six age groups ranging from 30 or younger to 70 or older, and each group had at least three individuals. In the solid tumor group, the paired samples taken before and after chemotherapy came from patients with brain tumors (glioblastoma) who were receiving therapy based on temozolomide. The full dataset contained 9.1 million or so TCR reads. To look at immunoaging and at how T cells reconstitute after chemotherapy, the study profiled TCR beta repertoires in peripheral blood from both healthy donors and cancer patients. Alongside around 98 healthy donors serving as a reference group, the cohort included approximately 210 cancer patients, of whom approximately 94 had hematological cancers and fewer than 130 had solid cancers.

Genomic DNA extracted from peripheral blood, rather than sorted cells or RNA, was used as the source for amplification of TCR beta rearrangements. Rearranged TRB sequences spanning V, D and J segments were amplified by multiplex touch-down PCR using a mixed TRB-A/B primer pool. Illumina adapters and sample indices were attached to the amplicons in two consecutive PCR reactions using Phusion HS II polymerase. Amplicons were gel-purified with the NucleoSpin Gel and PCR Clean-up kit, then checked with Qubit and an Agilent 2100 Bioanalyzer. Sequencing of the libraries was done on an Illumina MiSeq with paired-end, single-indexed 600-cycle runs. As for how the authors treated the data: MiXCR versions 2.12 and 3.0.5 were used to process the TRB sequences. A clone was defined as each unique CDR3 nucleotide sequence, and only productive sequences supported by at least two reads were kept. Repertoire metrics included Shannon diversity, evenness, clonality (one minus evenness), and alpha-parameterized diversity profiles from alpha 0 to 5. The IGoR algorithm was used to calculate generation probabilities of clones in the paired pre- and post-chemotherapy samples. In-frame beta chains were kept once TCRdb had trimmed the public reads at Q25 with fastp and called clones with MiXCR. Rows merge per CDR3 protein into single entries with the most common DNA and genes. The V and J calls here are based on TCRdb, not the publication. The sample profile shows about 2,400 distinct CDR3 sequences; around 28% of them were found once. The top ten clonotypes cover approximately 7.8% of the sample.

Here is what the overall study found, with its caveats: In healthy donors, the decline in TCR diversity with age was mainly due to loss of richness, whereas in cancer patients loss of evenness also played a role. An increase in median generation probability over the chemotherapy interval was observed in both cancer cohorts, suggesting that the repertoire was reconstituted through rebound thymic output. Compared with age-matched healthy donors, untreated patients with hematological or solid cancers had significantly lower TCR diversity and higher clonality in blood. According to the authors, the repertoire data do not permit conclusions about immunological memory after chemotherapy.

This TCR was sampled from a human donor with a solid tumor. Recombination connected TRBV7-2 to TRBJ2-7; the D gene is not confidently resolved. Sequencing was carried out using blood. The CDR3 in this case is CASSLDSRSYEQYF. The DNA sequence is given as TGTGCCAGCAGCTTAGACAGCCGATCCTACGAGCAGTACTTC.